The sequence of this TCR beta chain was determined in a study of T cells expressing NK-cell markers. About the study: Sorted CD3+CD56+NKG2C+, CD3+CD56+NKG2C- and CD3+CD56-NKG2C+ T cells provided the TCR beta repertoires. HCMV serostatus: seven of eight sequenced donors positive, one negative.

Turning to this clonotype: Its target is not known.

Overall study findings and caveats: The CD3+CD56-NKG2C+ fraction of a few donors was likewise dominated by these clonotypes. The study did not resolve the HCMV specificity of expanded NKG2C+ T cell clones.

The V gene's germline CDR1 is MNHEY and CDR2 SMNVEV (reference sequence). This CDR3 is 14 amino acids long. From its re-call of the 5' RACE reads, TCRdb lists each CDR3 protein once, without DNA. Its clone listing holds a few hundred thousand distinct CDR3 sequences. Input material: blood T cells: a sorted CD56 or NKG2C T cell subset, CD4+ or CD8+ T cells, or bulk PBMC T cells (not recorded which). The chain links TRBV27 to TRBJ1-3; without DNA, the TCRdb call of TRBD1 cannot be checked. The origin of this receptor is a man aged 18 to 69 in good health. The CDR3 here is CASRTDRTGNTIYF.